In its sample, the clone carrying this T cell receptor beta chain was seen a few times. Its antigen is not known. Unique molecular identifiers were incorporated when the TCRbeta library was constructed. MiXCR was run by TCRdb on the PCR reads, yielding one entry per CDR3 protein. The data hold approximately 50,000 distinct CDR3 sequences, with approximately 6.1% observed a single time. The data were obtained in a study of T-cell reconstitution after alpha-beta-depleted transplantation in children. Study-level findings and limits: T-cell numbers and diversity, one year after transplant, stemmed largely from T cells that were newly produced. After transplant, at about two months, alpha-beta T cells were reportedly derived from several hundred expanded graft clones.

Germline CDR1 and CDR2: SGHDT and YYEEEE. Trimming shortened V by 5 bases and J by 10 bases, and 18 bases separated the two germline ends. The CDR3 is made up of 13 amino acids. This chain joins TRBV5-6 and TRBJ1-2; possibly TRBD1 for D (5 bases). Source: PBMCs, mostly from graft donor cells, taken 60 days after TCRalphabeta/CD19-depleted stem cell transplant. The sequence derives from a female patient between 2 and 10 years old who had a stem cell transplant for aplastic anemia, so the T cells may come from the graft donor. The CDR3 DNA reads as TGTGCCAGCAGTCTGACCGGGACCTCTTTCTACACCTTC. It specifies CASSLTGTSFYTF.